This T cell receptor (beta chain) was observed in a study of vaccination and CD4 T cells after COVID-19. Study details: Six males and four females, two of them Hispanic, were enrolled as convalescents. Researchers treated cells with overlapping spike peptides taken from SARS-CoV-2, HCoV-NL63, HCoV-OC43 and HCoV-229E.

This clonotype is classed as medium-sized (0.01 to 0.1%). Its cognate antigen is unknown. This CDR3 is built from 14 residues. The V and J ends lost 1 base and 1 base respectively, with 5 bases between them. Germline assignment: CDR1 LNHDA and CDR2 SQIVND (reference sequence). As for treatment: roughly 10-day PBMC culture with coronavirus spike peptide pools or control peptides (ViraFEST assay). The Oncomine TCR Beta short-read assay sequenced DNA from cultured CD4+ T cells. Genomic DNA was extracted from cultured CD4+ T cells. A single record per CDR3 protein comes from TCRdb applying MiXCR to the PCR reads. This table has around 13,000 distinct CDR3 sequences, approximately 74% appearing once. Regarding the study as a whole: From a median of about 20 to 38, SARS-CoV-2-reactive clonotypes increased, though not significantly.

The J gene is TRBJ1-5, the V gene TRBV19, with D possibly TRBD1 on 5 matching bases. The source material was CD4+ T cells from blood, cultured in vitro, sampled after SARS-CoV-2 vaccination. The clonotype originates from a human donor who received a COVID-19 vaccine. CDR3 residues: CASSIGQSNQPQHF. The CDR3 nucleotides read TGTGCCAGTAGTATAGGACAGAGCAATCAGCCCCAGCATTTT. Based on the CDR3 plus reference TRBV19 and TRBJ1-5, the full variable domain is DGGITQSPKYLFRKEGQNVTLSCEQNLNHDAMYWYRQDPGQGLRLIYYSQIVNDFQKGDIAEGYSVSREKKESFPLTVTSAQKNPTAFYLCASSIGQSNQPQHFGDGTRLSIL.